These T cell receptor beta chains were read from a single sample in a study of T cells in narcolepsy. Method: immunoSEQ multiplex PCR; TCRdb's copy keeps in-frame clones and lacks some. The sample lists 15,000 to 20,000 clones; about two thirds were seen once. Material for sequencing was CD45RA- memory CD8+ T cells from PBMCs. The source is a human donor with narcolepsy. CDR3s include the opening cysteine and the closing phenylalanine or tryptophan. The order of the fields is V gene, J gene, CDR3 protein.

TRBV5-5	TRBJ2-7	CASSLLAGGFYEQYF
TRBV5-5	TRBJ2-3	CASSLLGTGGSTDTQYF
TRBV19	TRBJ1-5	CASKSSNQPQHF
TRBV10-1	TRBJ2-7	CATNYEQYF
TRBV9	TRBJ1-2	CASSEGGGNYGYTF
TRBV2	TRBJ1-1	CACGRNTEAFF
TRBV30	TRBJ2-1	CAWSEGASSYNEQFF
TRBV7-9	TRBJ2-3	CASSPMGMIGTQYF
TRBV6-5	TRBJ2-7	CASSDTSGGTDEQYF
TRBV6-1	TRBJ2-7	CASLKGSYEQYF
TRBV18	TRBJ1-1	CASSLGRPEAFF
TRBV7-4	TRBJ1-5	CASSYSTPGLFKPQHF
TRBV11-2	TRBJ2-7	CASSLSGSYEQYF
TRBV6-5	TRBJ1-2	CASGTGGYGYTF
TRBV7-5	TRBJ2-7	CARSLEGQRGFYEQYF
TRBV25-1	TRBJ2-1	CASSTVLLGYNEQFF
TRBV5-5	TRBJ2-1	CASSSGLAGEGYNEQFF
TRBV6-8	TRBJ2-7	CASRVSGTGLPEQYF
TRBV7-8	TRBJ2-7	CASSAYSSSEQYF
TRBV27	TRBJ2-1	CASSLSGREQFF
TRBV5-1	TRBJ2-3	CASSLERGSTDTQYF
TRBV2	TRBJ1-1	CASRTGTGSTEAFF
TRBV6-1	TRBJ2-7	CAQGDRGYEQYF
TRBV19	TRBJ1-3	CASSIGGVSGNTIYF
TRBV30	TRBJ2-7	CAWSEGDEQYF
TRBV11-3	TRBJ2-3	CASSQADTQYF
TRBV18	TRBJ2-7	CASSPIGEGRHSSYEQYF
TRBV1	TRBJ1-4	CTSSPREKLFF
TRBV4-3	TRBJ2-5	CASSQDGGLGETQYF
TRBV7-8	TRBJ2-3	CASSLAGPSTDTQYF
TRBV15	TRBJ1-2	CATSPSAGTGGYYGYTF
TRBV9	TRBJ2-2	CASSLGVGTGELFF
TRBV7-3	TRBJ2-7	CASSLGQEQYF
TRBV19	TRBJ2-7	CASSIRGNSGYYEQYF
TRBV7-9	NA	CASSLSYEQYF
TRBV11-1	TRBJ2-3	CATLPPGDTDTQYF
TRBV20-1	TRBJ2-1	CSAARGNEQFF
TRBV6-4	TRBJ1-1	CALQGGPRTNFEDTEAFF
TRBV5-3	TRBJ1-5	CASSLGQNQPQHF
TRBV7-9	TRBJ2-1	CASSPSGQDNEQFF
TRBV6-1	TRBJ1-2	CASSEVSLSMGNYGYTF
TRBV28	TRBJ2-7	CASSFSYYEQYF